This is a list of T cell receptor beta chains from one sample in a study of T cells in tuberculosis. The protocol was immunoSEQ multiplex PCR, while the TCRdb copy is restricted to in-frame clones and leaves out a portion. The data show approximately 30,000 clones, with approximately 97% seen just once and roughly 5.7% held by the top ten. The source material was PBMCs. The receptor set was obtained from a donor aged 5 to 30 with latent tuberculosis or without tuberculosis infection. Each CDR3 is given without its conserved first and last residue.

v_call | cdr3_aa
TRBV9 | ASSLSGVETQY
TRBV19 | ASSTNPDRGKGYT
TRBV6-1 | ATGRALNEQF
TRBV2 | ASSEYSLWGGRTEAF
TRBV6-1 | ASPAGPGAYEQY
TRBV5-6 | ASSFRRQTDTQY
TRBV7-2 | ASSLAGGLNPSTDTQY
TRBV28 | ASTKGLAGGEQY
TRBV5-6 | ASSFFRGVGYGYT
TRBV5-5 | ASSLVQGTNYGYT
TRBV5-1 | ASSKVSDGDEKLF
TRBV9 | ASSVASGGAGDTQY
TRBV9 | ASSPSGGAPKTQY
TRBV5-1 | ASSRDRGHYEQY
TRBV2 | ASRSGTGDEQY
TRBV30 | AWDTGGAYYGYT
TRBV6-5 | ASSLQGMSGNTIY
TRBV30 | AWSGDSYEQY
TRBV5-1 | ASMKGDSTDTQY
TRBV7-6 | ASSPTGVKNEKLF
TRBV15 | ATRWGAGSTDTQY
TRBV29-1 | SGRQGGRTEAF
TRBV5-6 | ASSLGTSVNEQF
TRBV4-1 | ASSQPDRESGYT
TRBV5-1 | ASSLVLAGDTGELF
TRBV29-1 | SVWGVEGNYGYT
TRBV27 | ASRAAGRYGYT
TRBV6-5 | ASSRTGWSEKLF
TRBV2 | ASSAATERGTSGTYEQY
TRBV7-9 | ASSFDTGGYT
TRBV7-6 | ASSRGGDTEAF
TRBV6-1 | ASSRYGGGLYEQY
TRBV28 | ASSPLAGGLSQF
TRBV28 | ASSRAGGSYEQY
TRBV6-1 | ASRRPGTVNQPQH